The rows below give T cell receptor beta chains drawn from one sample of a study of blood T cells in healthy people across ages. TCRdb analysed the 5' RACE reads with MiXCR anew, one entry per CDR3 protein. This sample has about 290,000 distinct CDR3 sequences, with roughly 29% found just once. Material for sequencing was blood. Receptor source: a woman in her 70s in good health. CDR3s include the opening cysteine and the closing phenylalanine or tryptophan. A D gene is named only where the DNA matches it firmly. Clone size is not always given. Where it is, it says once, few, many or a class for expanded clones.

TGTGCCAGCAATCAACTCTTTGAGGGGAGCCAAGAGACCCAGTACTTC,CASNQLFEGSQETQYF,TRBJ2-5,TRBV5-5,NA,NA
TGCAGCGTCAACCTAGGGGAGACCCAGTACTTC,CSVNLGETQYF,TRBJ2-5,TRBV29-1,NA,NA
TGTGCCAGCAGTTGGACGTACGGTCAGCCCCAGCATTTT,CASSWTYGQPQHF,TRBJ1-5,TRBV27,NA,once
TGTGCCAGCAGCTCGGGGGACAGGGTAATAAGCGATGAGCAGTTCTTC,CASSSGDRVISDEQFF,TRBJ2-1,TRBV11-2,TRBD1,NA
TGTGCCAGCAGCCAAGATACGAGCGGGAGAGGCTCAGATATGCAGTATTTT,CASSQDTSGRGSDMQYF,TRBJ2-3,TRBV3-1,TRBD2,NA
TGTGCCAGCAACCCCGGACAGGGGAAGAACACTGAAGCTTTCTTT,CASNPGQGKNTEAFF,TRBJ1-1,TRBV6-6,TRBD1,few
TGCAGCGTACCGACAGGGACCTATGGCTACACCTTC,CSVPTGTYGYTF,TRBJ1-2,TRBV29-1,TRBD1,NA
TGCAGTGCCGTGGGACATAAGAGCAATGAGCAGTTCTTC,CSAVGHKSNEQFF,TRBJ2-1,TRBV20-1,NA,few
TGTGCCAGCAGTTTAATGGGGACAGGGAGGGGAGCTAATGAAAAACTGTTTTTT,CASSLMGTGRGANEKLFF,TRBJ1-4,TRBV28,TRBD1,NA
TGTGCCAGCAGTTTAAGGACTAGCATCAATGAGCAGTTCTTC,CASSLRTSINEQFF,TRBJ2-1,TRBV12-3/TRBV12-4,TRBD2,NA
TGCAGTGGAATTGCCTCTACAGATACGCAGTATTTT,CSGIASTDTQYF,TRBJ2-3,TRBV20-1,NA,NA
TGCGCCAGCAGCCCGGCCGGAGGGGGCGACAGGTACATTCAGTACTTC,CASSPAGGGDRYIQYF,TRBJ2-4,TRBV5-1,NA,NA
TGCAGCGTTGAAGTAGGGGACGGGAGCTCCTACAATGAGCAGTTCTTC,CSVEVGDGSSYNEQFF,TRBJ2-1,TRBV29-1,NA,few
TGCAGTGTTCCTAAGGGACAGGTTGGCTACACCTTC,CSVPKGQVGYTF,TRBJ1-2,TRBV20-1,TRBD1,few
TGCGCCAGCAGCCCAAGCGGGAGCGTAGGCAATGAGCAGTTCTTC,CASSPSGSVGNEQFF,TRBJ2-1,TRBV4-1,TRBD2,few
TGTGCCAGCAGCTTAATGATACTCACTGAAGCTTTCTTT,CASSLMILTEAFF,TRBJ1-1,TRBV7-9,NA,NA
TGTGCCAGCAGCTTATTTGCGGGGGGGCTTTATGAGCAGTTCTTC,CASSLFAGGLYEQFF,TRBJ2-1,TRBV7-2,TRBD2,once
TGCAGCGCTAGTACCTCTAGCGGGGGATTCTCCTACGAGCAGTACTTC,CSASTSSGGFSYEQYF,TRBJ2-7,TRBV20-1,TRBD2,few
TGTGCCAGCAGCTACACTAGCTGGGACGGGGCTGAGCAGTTCTTC,CASSYTSWDGAEQFF,TRBJ2-1,TRBV6-5,NA,few
TGCAGCGTTCGACAGGACGGTAATGAAAAACTGTTTTTT,CSVRQDGNEKLFF,TRBJ1-4,TRBV29-1,NA,many
TGTGCCAGCAGCGCAAGAATTGGCACAGATACGCAGTATTTT,CASSARIGTDTQYF,TRBJ2-3,TRBV14,NA,few
TGCAGTGCTAAGGACATCCGGGGTGATGAAAAACTGTTTTTT,CSAKDIRGDEKLFF,TRBJ1-4,TRBV20-1,NA,few
TGCAGCGTTTCGAACAGGAACACTGAAGCTTTCTTT,CSVSNRNTEAFF,TRBJ1-1,TRBV29-1,NA,many
TGCAGCGTTATCGACAGAAATCAAGAGACCCAGTACTTC,CSVIDRNQETQYF,TRBJ2-5,TRBV29-1,NA,NA
TGTGCCAGTAGTAACGTCCAGCGGGACTACAATGAGCAGTTCTTC,CASSNVQRDYNEQFF,TRBJ2-1,TRBV19,TRBD2,many
TGTGCCAGCACTCTCTCCCTCGGGGGTGGCTACACCTTC,CASTLSLGGGYTF,TRBJ1-2,TRBV28,NA,NA
TGCAGCGTTGACTTCGGGGAGTTCCGCGAGCAGTACTTC,CSVDFGEFREQYF,TRBJ2-7,TRBV29-1,NA,few
TGCAGTGCTTTCGGGACAAAGCTAGCCAAAAACATTCAGTACTTC,CSAFGTKLAKNIQYF,TRBJ2-4,TRBV20-1,NA,NA
TGTGCCAGCAGCTTAACGGCAGGGGGGAGGATCACTGAAGCTTTCTTT,CASSLTAGGRITEAFF,TRBJ1-1,TRBV7-2,TRBD1,many
TGTGCCACCAGTGACGTCAAGGGTTTTGACGTTGTCGAGCAGTACTTC,CATSDVKGFDVVEQYF,TRBJ2-7,TRBV24-1,NA,NA
TGCAGTGCACCTCCTAGCGACCGGTACCAAGAGACCCAGTACTTC,CSAPPSDRYQETQYF,TRBJ2-5,TRBV20-1,NA,few
TGTGCCAGCATCCGGGAAACTAGCGGGAGCTATGAGCAGTTCTTC,CASIRETSGSYEQFF,TRBJ2-1,TRBV11-1,TRBD2,NA
TGTGCCAGCAGGGACAGGGGATCCCACGAGCAGTACTTC,CASRDRGSHEQYF,TRBJ2-7,TRBV2,TRBD1,NA
TGCGCCAGCAGCTTAGGACAGGGGACTTCCTACGAGCAGTACTTC,CASSLGQGTSYEQYF,TRBJ2-7,TRBV4-3,TRBD1,NA
TGCAGCGTTGAAGTATCAGATACGCAGTATTTT,CSVEVSDTQYF,TRBJ2-3,TRBV29-1,NA,once
TGTGCCAGCAGCCGAGCGGGAGGCGGTGAGCAGTTCTTC,CASSRAGGGEQFF,TRBJ2-1,TRBV7-8,TRBD2,NA
TGCGCCAGCAGTCACCCCCAGAGGGGAAGCACAGATACGCAGTATTTT,CASSHPQRGSTDTQYF,TRBJ2-3,TRBV4-1,NA,NA
TGTGCCAGTTCTCGGGCCAACGTCCTGACTTTC,CASSRANVLTF,TRBJ2-6,TRBV7-2,NA,few
TGCAGTGCTAGAGGGGGGGCGCGAGTCAATGAGCAGTTCTTC,CSARGGARVNEQFF,TRBJ2-1,TRBV20-1,NA,NA
TGTGCCAGCAGCTTAGAACCGGAAGAAAAACTGTTTTTT,CASSLEPEEKLFF,TRBJ1-4,TRBV11-2,NA,NA